The clone carrying this TCR beta chain was picked up one time. In germline, CDR1 is SQVTM, CDR2 ANQGSEA. J was trimmed by 2 bases and V by 6 bases; bases with no gene match: 6. The CDR3 sequence is 14 residues long. The PCR contained 60 Vbeta and 13 Jbeta primers. Sequencing used immunoSEQ multiplex PCR; TCRdb keeps in-frame clones, though not all of them. This table holds around 95,000 clones, around 83% found once. The data derive from a study of cytomegalovirus exposure and HLA in healthy donors. Sample: PBMCs. V and J are TRBV29-1 and TRBJ2-3; TRBD2 agrees at 9 bases. The origin of this receptor is a female donor in good health and CMV-seropositive. The CDR3 bases are TGCAGCGTCGACCCTAGCGGGACCACAGATACGCAGTATTTT. It is translated as CSVDPSGTTDTQYF.